The subject of this entry is one T cell receptor (beta chain). V lost 0 bases to trimming and J lost 4 bases; unmatched junction nucleotides: 7. This CDR3 spans 17 amino acids. CDR1 and CDR2 (germline): ENHRY, SYGVKD. The record originates from a study of blood T cell repertoires in COVID-19. Study information: There were acute and convalescent COVID-19 samples, and they came from the United States, Italy and Spain. T cells, B-cell-depleted T cells, or PBMCs provided the cDNA or gDNA that served as material.

In the original processing: Counts of nucleated cells, estimated from reference gene primer amplification, were obtained. TCRdb's copy holds only in-frame clones and misses some; the assay was immunoSEQ multiplex PCR. The DNA was the basis for D and trimming; V, J and clone size are from that table. This sample yields 140,000 to 150,000 clones, of which approximately 87% are seen a single time; about two fifths belongs to the top ten. The chain joins TRBV10-3 to TRBJ1-3; 9 bases map to TRBD1. The material sequenced was peripheral blood. This clonotype originated in a man aged 45-65 years who had recovered from COVID-19. As DNA, the CDR3 is TGTGCCATCAGTGAGTCGATCGGGACAGGGTCAGGAAACACCATATATTTT. Translating gives CAISESIGTGSGNTIYF.